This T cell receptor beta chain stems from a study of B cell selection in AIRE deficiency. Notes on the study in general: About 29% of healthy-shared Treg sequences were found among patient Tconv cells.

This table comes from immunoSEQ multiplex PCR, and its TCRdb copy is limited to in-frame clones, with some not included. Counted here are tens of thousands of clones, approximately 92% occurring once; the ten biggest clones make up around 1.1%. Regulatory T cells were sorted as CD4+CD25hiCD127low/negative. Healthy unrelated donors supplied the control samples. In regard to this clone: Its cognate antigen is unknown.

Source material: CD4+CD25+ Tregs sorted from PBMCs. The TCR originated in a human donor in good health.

Here the CDR3 reads CAWSVGQQVASGNTIYF. The DNA of the CDR3 is TGTGCCTGGAGTGTAGGGCAGCAGGTTGCCTCTGGAAACACCATATATTTT. The gene calls are TRBV30 and TRBJ1-3; D not certain. Trimming removed 0 bases from V and 0 bases from J, with 15 bases in between. Germline V gene lookup returns CDR1 GTSNPN and CDR2 SVGIG (reference sequence). The CDR3 loop spans 17 amino acids.